The rows below give T cell receptor beta chains drawn from one sample of a study of shared clonotypes between healthy human individuals. TCRdb's table, derived via immunoSEQ multiplex PCR, lists solely in-frame clones and lacks some. The table has roughly 1,800,000 clones, over 85% seen once; the top ten hold 0.95% to 1.5%. Material for sequencing was naive CD8+ T cells sorted from blood. These receptors were collected from a man aged 18 to 30 in good health. Each CDR3 is given with its conserved first and last residue. Fields, in order: clone size, J gene, D gene, V gene, CDR3 DNA, CDR3 protein. The D gene is left open where the match is weak. Only part of the rows carry a size: once, few, many, or a class if the clone is expanded.

size: -
J: TRBJ2-2
D: TRBD1
V: TRBV29-1
DNA: TGCAGCGTCTTCGGGACAGTTACCGGGGAGCTGTTTTTT
CDR3: CSVFGTVTGELFF

size: -
J: TRBJ2-3
D: -
V: TRBV10-2
DNA: TGCGCCAGCCAGGGGGGAGATACGCAGTATTTT
CDR3: CASQGGDTQYF

size: -
J: TRBJ1-2
D: TRBD1
V: TRBV27
DNA: TGTGCCAGCACCGCCTGGGACAGGGGCTATGGCTACACCTTC
CDR3: CASTAWDRGYGYTF

size: -
J: TRBJ2-2
D: -
V: TRBV9
DNA: TGTGCCAGCAGCGAGGGGGACACCGGGGAGCTGTTTTTT
CDR3: CASSEGDTGELFF

size: -
J: TRBJ2-7
D: -
V: TRBV21-1
DNA: TGTGCCAGCAGCGGTGGCTACGAGCAGTACTTC
CDR3: CASSGGYEQYF

size: few
J: TRBJ2-7
D: TRBD1
V: TRBV5-4
DNA: TGTGCCAGCAGCTGGGACAGGGGGTCCTACGAGCAGTACTTC
CDR3: CASSWDRGSYEQYF

size: once
J: TRBJ1-1
D: -
V: TRBV5-4
DNA: TGTGCCAGCAGCTTGGTGGGGGGCGGCACTGAAGCTTTCTTT
CDR3: CASSLVGGGTEAFF

size: -
J: TRBJ2-5
D: TRBD2
V: TRBV30
DNA: TGTGCCTGGGCGATTAGCGGGGGGGCGCGGGAGACCCAGTACTTC
CDR3: CAWAISGGARETQYF

size: -
J: TRBJ2-1
D: TRBD1
V: TRBV12-5
DNA: TGTGCTACATGGGACAGCAACAATGAGCAGTTCTTC
CDR3: CATWDSNNEQFF

size: -
J: TRBJ2-4
D: -
V: TRBV30
DNA: TGTGCCTGGAGTCCGACAGTCCCCCTAGCCAAAAACATTCAGTACTTC
CDR3: CAWSPTVPLAKNIQYF

size: -
J: TRBJ2-3
D: TRBD2
V: TRBV4-2
DNA: TGTGCCAGCAGCCCCCAGCGGGAGAGCCCCGATACGCAGTATTTT
CDR3: CASSPQRESPDTQYF

size: once
J: TRBJ2-1
D: -
V: TRBV2
DNA: TGTGCCAGCAGGACGGGGGCATCCTACAATGAGCAGTTCTTC
CDR3: CASRTGASYNEQFF

size: -
J: TRBJ1-1
D: -
V: TRBV7-8
DNA: TGTGCCAGCAGCTTCCGGCGCACCACTGAAGCTTTCTTT
CDR3: CASSFRRTTEAFF

size: -
J: TRBJ2-3
D: -
V: TRBV27
DNA: TGTGCCAGCAGTTTATTAGGGGGATCAAGCACAGATACGCAGTATTTT
CDR3: CASSLLGGSSTDTQYF

size: -
J: TRBJ1-2
D: TRBD1
V: TRBV7-2
DNA: TGTGCCAGCAGCTTGGACAGGGGATCAGGGTATGGCTACACCTTC
CDR3: CASSLDRGSGYGYTF

size: once
J: TRBJ2-2
D: TRBD2
V: TRBV4-1
DNA: TGCGCCAGCAGCCTAGCGGGGACGAACACCGGGGAGCTGTTTTTT
CDR3: CASSLAGTNTGELFF

size: -
J: TRBJ1-3
D: TRBD1
V: TRBV29-1
DNA: TGCAGCGCCGGGACAGACGGAAACACCATATATTTT
CDR3: CSAGTDGNTIYF

size: -
J: TRBJ2-3
D: TRBD2
V: TRBV13
DNA: TGTGCCAGCAGCACTTGGACTAGCGGGATGGATAATACGCAGTATTTT
CDR3: CASSTWTSGMDNTQYF